Below, one T cell receptor beta chain is given with its context. What it binds is not known. Template: tumor biopsy or peripheral blood genomic DNA, roughly 550-6,500 ng per sample. The sample originates from a study of T cells in tumors after PD-1 blockade. Study-level points and caveats: Some novel exhausted tumor clones appeared in pre-treatment blood, suggesting peripheral recruitment.

Germline V gene sequence: CDR1 MNHEY, CDR2 SVGEGT. The CDR3 spans 18 residues. The V end was cut by 3 bases, the J end by 3 bases, with 21 bases between. This table comes from immunoSEQ multiplex PCR, and its TCRdb copy is limited to in-frame clones, with some not included. The sample holds about 12,000 clones, about 62% seen once. This clonotype originated in a human donor with cutaneous squamous cell carcinoma. The chain joins TRBV6-2 or TRBV6-3 to TRBJ2-1; D uncertain. Sequences were derived from tumor tissue, sampled before anti-PD-1 treatment. The CDR3: CASSYESGWNSHYNEQFF. DNA for the CDR3: TGTGCCAGCAGTTATGAGTCGGGTTGGAATAGTCACTACAATGAGCAGTTCTTC.